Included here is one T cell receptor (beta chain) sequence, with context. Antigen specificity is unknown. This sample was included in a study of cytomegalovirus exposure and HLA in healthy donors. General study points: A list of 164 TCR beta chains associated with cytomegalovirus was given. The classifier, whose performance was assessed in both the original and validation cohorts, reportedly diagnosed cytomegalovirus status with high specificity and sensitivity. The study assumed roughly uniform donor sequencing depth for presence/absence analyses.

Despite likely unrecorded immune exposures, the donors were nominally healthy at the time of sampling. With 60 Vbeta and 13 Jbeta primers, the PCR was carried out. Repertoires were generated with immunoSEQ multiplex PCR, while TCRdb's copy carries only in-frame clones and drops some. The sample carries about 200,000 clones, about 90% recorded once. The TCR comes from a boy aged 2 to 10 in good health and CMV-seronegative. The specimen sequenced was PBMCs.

The CDR3 reads CASSVGTTAYNEQFF. CDR3 DNA: TGTGCCAGCAGCGTAGGGACTACCGCGTACAATGAGCAGTTCTTC. The gene calls are TRBV9 and TRBJ2-1, with D perhaps TRBD2 (6 bases). V lost 0 bases to trimming and J lost 4 bases, with 11 bases between them. The CDR3 has 15 residues. Germline CDR1 reads SGDLS; CDR2 reads YYNGEE.